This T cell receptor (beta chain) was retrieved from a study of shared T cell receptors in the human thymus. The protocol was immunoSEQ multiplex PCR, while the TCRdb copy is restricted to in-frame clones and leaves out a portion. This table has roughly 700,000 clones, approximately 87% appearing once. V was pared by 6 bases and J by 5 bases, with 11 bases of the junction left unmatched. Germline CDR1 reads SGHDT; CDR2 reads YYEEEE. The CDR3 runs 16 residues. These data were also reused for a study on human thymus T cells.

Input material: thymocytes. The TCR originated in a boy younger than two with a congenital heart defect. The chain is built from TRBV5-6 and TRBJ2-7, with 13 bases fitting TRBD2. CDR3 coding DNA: TGTGCCAGCACCCCGGCCGGGACTAGCGGGAAGAACGAGCAGTACTTC. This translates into CASTPAGTSGKNEQYF.